Listed here is a single T cell receptor (beta chain). Its antigen is unknown. The sample originates from a study of blood T cells in healthy people across ages. Study-wide results and caveats: Older individuals had lower TCR beta diversity per million T cells (the decline was roughly linear).

This CDR3 has 12 residues. Deletions cut 1 base from V and 4 bases from J, with 4 bases between. From germline, CDR1 is LNHNV and CDR2 YYDKDF (reference sequence). For the second PCR, which ran for 7 to 11 cycles, a sample-barcoded 5' primer and a J-beta primer mix were used. From the 5' RACE reads, TCRdb called clonotypes with MiXCR, one entry per CDR3 protein. The sample lists about 1.5 million distinct CDR3 sequences, around two fifths occurring once. Sequenced material: blood. The chain couples TRBV15 to TRBJ1-1; no firm D call. The TCR originated in a woman aged 18-30 years in good health. The CDR3 protein is CATSRVGTEAFF. The DNA for the CDR3 is TGTGCCACCAGCAGAGTCGGCACTGAAGCTTTCTTT.